This TCR beta chain appears in the sequencing data of a study of shared clonotypes between healthy human individuals. Overall study findings and caveats: Exclusively blood specimens were collected; tissue repertoires likely differ. Larger estimated richness was generally recorded for naive subsets relative to memory subsets.

In the case of this clone: Its target is unknown.

The CDR3 is 16 residues long. Assay used: immunoSEQ multiplex PCR; TCRdb lists only in-frame clones, some missing. The table includes about 1 million clones, roughly 80% detected once. The sequence derives from a young man in good health. This sequence joins TRBV21-1 and TRBJ1-4; TRBD1 reflects the table's D call only, with no check against the DNA. TRBV21-1 is described as a pseudogene. The sample was memory CD4+ T cells sorted from blood. Noted subset: CD45RA-negative fraction. The CDR3 loop reads CASTPGTGQGYEKLFF. The CDR3 DNA sequence: TGTGCCAGCACCCCAGGAACGGGACAGGGATATGAAAAACTGTTTTTT.